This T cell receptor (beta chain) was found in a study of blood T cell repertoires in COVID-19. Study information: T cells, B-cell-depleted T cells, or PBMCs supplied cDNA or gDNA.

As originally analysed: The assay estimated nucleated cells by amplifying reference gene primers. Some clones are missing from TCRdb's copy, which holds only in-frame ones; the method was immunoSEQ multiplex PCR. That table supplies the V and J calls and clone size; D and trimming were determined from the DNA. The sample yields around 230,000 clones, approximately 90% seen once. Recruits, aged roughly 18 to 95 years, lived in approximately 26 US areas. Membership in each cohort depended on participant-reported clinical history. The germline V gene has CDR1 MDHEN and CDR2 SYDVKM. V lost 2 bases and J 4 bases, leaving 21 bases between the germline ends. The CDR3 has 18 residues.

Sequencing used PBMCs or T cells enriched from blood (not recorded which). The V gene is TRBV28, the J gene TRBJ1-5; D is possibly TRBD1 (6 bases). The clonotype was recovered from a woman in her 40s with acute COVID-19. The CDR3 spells CASSLRPRGGRGNQPQHF. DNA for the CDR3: TGTGCCAGCAGTTTAAGGCCTCGGGGGGGGCGCGGTAATCAGCCCCAGCATTTT.